The rows below give T cell receptor beta chains drawn from one sample of a study of shared clonotypes between healthy human individuals. The data were produced by immunoSEQ multiplex PCR, yet TCRdb's version contains in-frame clones alone and is incomplete. The data show fewer than 600,000 clones, around 74% seen once. The sequencing sample was made of PBMCs. These receptors originate from a woman in her forties in good health. Some clones in this sample may be carry-over from other donors' samples. Both conserved end residues are part of each CDR3. A D gene is named only where the DNA matches it firmly. The listing skips clone size in some rows; elsewhere it reads once, few, many or a size class.

D gene,V gene,J gene,CDR3 length,clone size,CDR3 protein,CDR3 DNA
.,TRBV14,TRBJ2-3,16,once,CASSHPHGPTTDTQYF,TGTGCCAGCAGCCATCCCCACGGGCCAACCACAGATACGCAGTATTTT
.,TRBV7-9,TRBJ2-1,13,few,CASSRGLYNEQFF,TGTGCCAGCAGCCGGGGACTGTACAATGAGCAGTTCTTC
.,TRBV2,TRBJ2-3,14,.,CASSEWGEGDTQYF,TGTGCCAGCAGTGAGTGGGGCGAGGGAGATACGCAGTATTTT
.,TRBV28,TRBJ1-4,13,.,CASSFGNLEKLFF,TGTGCCAGCAGTTTTGGTAACCTCGAAAAACTGTTTTTT
.,TRBV27,TRBJ1-4,13,.,CASSLYSNEKLFF,TGTGCCAGCAGTTTGTACAGTAATGAAAAACTGTTTTTT
.,TRBV19,TRBJ1-1,13,.,CASSLPENTEAFF,TGTGCCAGTAGTCTACCGGAGAACACTGAAGCTTTCTTT
.,TRBV2,TRBJ1-1,14,.,CASKPGGANTEAFF,TGTGCCAGCAAGCCAGGAGGAGCGAACACTGAAGCTTTCTTT
.,TRBV7-9,TRBJ1-2,13,.,CASSVPGDYGYTF,TGTGCCAGCAGCGTCCCCGGGGACTATGGCTACACCTTC
TRBD2,TRBV11-1,TRBJ2-5,16,.,CASSPRTSGGQETQYF,TGTGCCAGCAGCCCTCGGACTAGCGGGGGGCAAGAGACCCAGTACTTC
TRBD2,TRBV11-2,TRBJ2-3,17,once,CASSLVASGSRTDTQYF,TGTGCCAGCAGCTTAGTAGCTAGCGGGAGCCGCACAGATACGCAGTATTTT
.,TRBV11-1,TRBJ2-5,14,.,CASSLGGARETQYF,TGTGCCAGCAGCTTAGGTGGGGCGCGGGAGACCCAGTACTTC
.,TRBV7-2,TRBJ2-3,15,.,CASSLARGSTDTQYF,TGTGCCAGCAGCTTAGCGCGGGGTAGCACAGATACGCAGTATTTT
TRBD1,TRBV5-1,TRBJ1-5,16,.,CASSLGDRGSNQPQHF,TGCGCCAGCAGCTTGGGGGACAGGGGTAGCAATCAGCCCCAGCATTTT
TRBD1,TRBV19,TRBJ2-1,14,.,CASTNRGSGNEQFF,TGTGCCAGTACTAACAGGGGTTCCGGCAATGAGCAGTTCTTC
.,TRBV9,TRBJ2-3,16,.,CASSAGTAPSTDTQYF,TGTGCCAGCAGCGCCGGTACAGCGCCCAGCACAGATACGCAGTATTTT
.,TRBV11-2,TRBJ2-1,14,.,CASSSPAFYNEQFF,TGTGCCAGCAGCTCCCCGGCGTTCTACAATGAGCAGTTCTTC
TRBD2,TRBV4-2,TRBJ2-7,18,.,CASSQDLPRLAGAYEQYF,TGTGCCAGCAGCCAAGATCTCCCGAGACTAGCGGGAGCCTACGAGCAGTACTTC
.,TRBV11-2,TRBJ2-7,12,.,CASNPRPGEQYF,TGTGCCAGCAACCCCAGGCCAGGCGAGCAGTACTTC
TRBD2,TRBV19,TRBJ2-3,17,.,CASSIGTSGGLTDTQYF,TGTGCCAGTAGTATTGGGACTAGCGGAGGACTCACAGATACGCAGTATTTT
.,TRBV4-2,TRBJ2-6,17,.,CASSQDWSGAGANVLTF,TGTGCCAGCAGCCAAGACTGGTCAGGGGCAGGGGCCAACGTCCTGACTTTC
TRBD2,TRBV6-4,TRBJ2-7,12,once,CAIERGPYEQYF,TGTGCCATAGAGCGGGGGCCCTACGAGCAGTACTTC
.,TRBV28,TRBJ1-3,14,.,CASSLLGAAATIYF,TGTGCCAGCAGTTTACTCGGGGCCGCGGCCACCATATATTTT
TRBD1,TRBV27,TRBJ2-3,16,.,CASSGADRGLTDTQYF,TGTGCCAGCAGTGGGGCAGACAGGGGCCTCACAGATACGCAGTATTTT
TRBD1,TRBV7-3,TRBJ2-7,14,.,CASSTSTGGHEQYF,TGTGCCAGCAGCACATCAACAGGGGGCCACGAGCAGTACTTC
TRBD2,TRBV29-1,TRBJ2-1,15,.,CSVEGLADFYNEQFF,TGCAGCGTTGAAGGGCTAGCGGATTTCTACAATGAGCAGTTCTTC
.,TRBV5-1,TRBJ2-7,15,.,CASSGLGGRSGEQYF,TGCGCCAGCAGCGGGCTAGGAGGGCGATCGGGCGAGCAGTACTTC
TRBD1,TRBV28,TRBJ2-5,16,.,CASSVTRDRGRETQYF,TGTGCCAGCAGTGTAACCCGGGACAGGGGGCGAGAGACCCAGTACTTC
TRBD1,TRBV6-5,TRBJ2-7,15,.,CASSPGGPDFYEQYF,TGTGCCAGCAGTCCAGGGGGCCCGGATTTCTACGAGCAGTACTTC
TRBD2,TRBV28,TRBJ2-5,15,.,CASSLPSGSSETQYF,TGTGCCAGCAGTTTACCTAGCGGGAGCTCAGAGACCCAGTACTTC
TRBD1,TRBV11-3,TRBJ2-1,14,.,CASSLGTGADEQFF,TGTGCCAGCAGCTTAGGGACAGGGGCGGATGAGCAGTTCTTC
TRBD1,TRBV5-5,TRBJ2-5,16,.,CASSRRGTGDTETQYF,TGTGCCAGCAGCCGAAGAGGGACAGGGGATACAGAGACCCAGTACTTC
.,TRBV28,TRBJ2-7,11,few,CASRTPYEQYF,TGTGCCAGCAGGACACCCTACGAGCAGTACTTC
.,TRBV7-2,TRBJ2-3,16,few,CASSLDTGGSTDTQYF,TGTGCCAGCAGCTTAGATACAGGAGGGAGCACAGATACGCAGTATTTT
.,TRBV10-2,TRBJ2-4,15,once,CASSGGVLAKNIQYF,TGCGCCAGCAGTGGTGGGGTTCTAGCCAAAAACATTCAGTACTTC
.,TRBV13,TRBJ1-4,14,once,CASSLAGESEKLFF,TGTGCCAGCAGCTTGGCAGGAGAATCGGAAAAACTGTTTTTT
.,TRBV7-2,TRBJ2-7,14,.,CASSYTKDSYEQYF,TGTGCCAGCAGCTACACGAAAGACTCCTACGAGCAGTACTTC
.,TRBV7-9,TRBJ2-7,18,.,CASSLKVRGGTVPYEQYF,TGTGCCAGCAGCTTAAAGGTCCGGGGCGGGACGGTCCCCTACGAGCAGTACTTC
TRBD2,TRBV7-2,TRBJ2-7,16,once,CASSLDWTSGTYEQYF,TGTGCCAGCAGCTTAGACTGGACTAGCGGAACTTACGAGCAGTACTTC
.,TRBV18,TRBJ1-1,13,few,CASSRTENTEAFF,TGTGCCAGCTCACGGACAGAGAACACTGAAGCTTTCTTT
.,TRBV15,TRBJ2-2,15,.,CATSRDRGNTGELFF,TGTGCCACCAGCAGAGATCGCGGAAACACCGGGGAGCTGTTTTTT
.,TRBV29-1,TRBJ1-6,20,.,CSPLGGPKGRGHLYNSPLHF,TGCAGCCCCTTAGGAGGGCCCAAGGGCAGGGGCCATCTCTATAATTCACCCCTCCACTTT
.,TRBV20-1,TRBJ2-7,11,.,CSVSAPYEQYF,TGCAGTGTTTCAGCCCCGTACGAGCAGTACTTC
.,TRBV25-1,TRBJ1-3,15,.,CASSEWGVSGNTIYF,TGTGCCAGCAGTGAATGGGGGGTCTCTGGAAACACCATATATTTT
TRBD2,TRBV5-1,TRBJ2-7,18,.,CASSLVGPTSGTFTEQYF,TGCGCCAGCAGCTTGGTGGGCCCCACTAGCGGGACCTTCACCGAGCAGTACTTC
TRBD2,TRBV18,TRBJ2-1,16,.,CASSPLASGSLDEQFF,TGTGCCAGCTCACCACTTGCAAGCGGGAGTCTGGATGAGCAGTTCTTC